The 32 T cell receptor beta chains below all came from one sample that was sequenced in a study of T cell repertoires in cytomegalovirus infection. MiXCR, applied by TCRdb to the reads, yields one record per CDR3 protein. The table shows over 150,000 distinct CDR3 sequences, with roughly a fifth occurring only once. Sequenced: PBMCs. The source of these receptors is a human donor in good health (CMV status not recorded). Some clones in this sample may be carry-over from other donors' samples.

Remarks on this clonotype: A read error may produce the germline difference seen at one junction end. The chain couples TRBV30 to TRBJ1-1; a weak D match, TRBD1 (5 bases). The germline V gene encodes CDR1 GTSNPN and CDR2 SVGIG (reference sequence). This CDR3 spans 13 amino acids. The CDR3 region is CTWIGAVNTEAFF. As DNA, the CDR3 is TGTACCTGGATTGGGGCGGTGAACACTGAAGCTTTCTTT.

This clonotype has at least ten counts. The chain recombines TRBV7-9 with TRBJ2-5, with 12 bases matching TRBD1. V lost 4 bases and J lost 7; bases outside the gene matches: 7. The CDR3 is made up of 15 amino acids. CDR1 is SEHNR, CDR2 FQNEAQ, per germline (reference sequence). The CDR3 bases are TGTGCCAGCAGCTCCCGGGACAGGGGGCGACTGACCCAGTACTTC. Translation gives CASSSRDRGRLTQYF.

CDR3 sequence reads: CAISETSPVSGGTPHHF. DNA of the CDR3: TGTGCCATCAGTGAGACTTCGCCCGTTTCAGGGGGGACCCCTCATCACTTT. The chain recombines TRBV10-3 with TRBJ1-6; 7 positions match TRBD1. The length of the CDR3 is 17 residues. Trimming at V came to 2 bases and at J to 19 bases, leaving 23 bases not matched to a gene. The germline V gene has CDR1 ENHRY and CDR2 SYGVKD.

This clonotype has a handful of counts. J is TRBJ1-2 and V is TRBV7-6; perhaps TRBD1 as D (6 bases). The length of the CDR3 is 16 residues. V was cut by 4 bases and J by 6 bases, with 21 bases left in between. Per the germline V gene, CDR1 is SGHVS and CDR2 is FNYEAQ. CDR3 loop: CASSSPSRGDTNGYTF. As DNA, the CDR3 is TGTGCCAGCAGCTCTCCCTCTAGAGGGGACACGAATGGCTACACCTTC.

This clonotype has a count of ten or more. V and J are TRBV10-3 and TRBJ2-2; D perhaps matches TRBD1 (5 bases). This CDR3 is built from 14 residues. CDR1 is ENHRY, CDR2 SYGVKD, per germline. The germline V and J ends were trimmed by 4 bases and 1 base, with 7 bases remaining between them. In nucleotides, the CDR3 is TGTGCCATCAGTGGCAGGGTGAACACCGGGGAGCTGTTTTTT. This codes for CAISGRVNTGELFF.

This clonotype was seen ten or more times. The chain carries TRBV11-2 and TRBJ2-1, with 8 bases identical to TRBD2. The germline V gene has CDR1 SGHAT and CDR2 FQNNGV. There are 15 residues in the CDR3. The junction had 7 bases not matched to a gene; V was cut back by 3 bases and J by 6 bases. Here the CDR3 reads CASSFSSGHSNEQFF. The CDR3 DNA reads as TGTGCCAGCAGCTTTTCTAGCGGGCATAGCAATGAGCAGTTCTTC.

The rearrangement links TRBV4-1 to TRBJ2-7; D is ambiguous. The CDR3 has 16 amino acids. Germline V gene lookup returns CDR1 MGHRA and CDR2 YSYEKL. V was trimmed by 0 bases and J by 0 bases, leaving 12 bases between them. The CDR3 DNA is TGCGCCAGCAGCCAAGATCAGGCTAAGAGCTCCTACGAGCAGTACTTC. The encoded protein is CASSQDQAKSSYEQYF.

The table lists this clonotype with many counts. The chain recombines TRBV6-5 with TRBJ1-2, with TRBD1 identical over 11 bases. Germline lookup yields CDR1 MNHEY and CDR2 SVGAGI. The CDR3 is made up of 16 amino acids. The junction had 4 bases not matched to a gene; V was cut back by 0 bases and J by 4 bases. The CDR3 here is CASSYSRTGGGYGYTF. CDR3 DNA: TGTGCCAGCAGTTACTCTAGGACAGGGGGCGGCTATGGCTACACCTTC.

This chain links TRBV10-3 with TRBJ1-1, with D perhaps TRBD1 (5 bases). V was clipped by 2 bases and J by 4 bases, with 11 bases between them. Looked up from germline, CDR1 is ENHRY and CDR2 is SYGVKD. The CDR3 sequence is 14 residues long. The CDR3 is CAISERTPSTEAFF. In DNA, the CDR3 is TGTGCCATCAGTGAGCGGACACCAAGCACTGAAGCTTTCTTT.

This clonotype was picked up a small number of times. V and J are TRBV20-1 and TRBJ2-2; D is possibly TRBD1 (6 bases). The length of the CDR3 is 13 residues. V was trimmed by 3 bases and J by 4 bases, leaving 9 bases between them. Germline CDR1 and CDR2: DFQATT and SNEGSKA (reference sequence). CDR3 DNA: TGCAGTGCTAGGGACAGACTCACCGGGGAGCTGTTTTTT. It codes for CSARDRLTGELFF.

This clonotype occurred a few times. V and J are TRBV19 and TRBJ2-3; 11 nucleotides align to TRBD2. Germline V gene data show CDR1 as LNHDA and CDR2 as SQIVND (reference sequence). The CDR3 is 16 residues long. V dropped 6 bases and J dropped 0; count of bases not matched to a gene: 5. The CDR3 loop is CASRLAGGASTDTQYF. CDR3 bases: TGTGCCAGTAGGCTAGCGGGAGGCGCTAGCACAGATACGCAGTATTTT.

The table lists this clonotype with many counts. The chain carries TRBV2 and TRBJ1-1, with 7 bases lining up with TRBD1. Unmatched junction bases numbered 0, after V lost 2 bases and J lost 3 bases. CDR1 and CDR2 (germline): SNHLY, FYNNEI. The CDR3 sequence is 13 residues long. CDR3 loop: CASSEQGDTEAFF. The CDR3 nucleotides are TGTGCCAGCAGTGAACAGGGGGACACTGAAGCTTTCTTT.

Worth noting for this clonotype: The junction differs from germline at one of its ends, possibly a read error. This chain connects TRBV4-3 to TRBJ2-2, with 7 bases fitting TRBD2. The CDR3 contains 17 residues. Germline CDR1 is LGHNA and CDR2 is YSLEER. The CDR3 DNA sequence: TGCGCCAGCAGCCAAGGCCCCGGGAGGTCGAAAACCGGGGAGCTGTTTTTT. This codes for CASSQGPGRSKTGELFF.

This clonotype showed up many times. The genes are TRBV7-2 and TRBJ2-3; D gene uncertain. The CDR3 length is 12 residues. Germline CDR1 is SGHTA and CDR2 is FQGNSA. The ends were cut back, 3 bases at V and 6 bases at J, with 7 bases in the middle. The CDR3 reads CASSFSRDTQYF. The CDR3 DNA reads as TGTGCCAGCAGCTTTAGCCGGGATACGCAGTATTTT.

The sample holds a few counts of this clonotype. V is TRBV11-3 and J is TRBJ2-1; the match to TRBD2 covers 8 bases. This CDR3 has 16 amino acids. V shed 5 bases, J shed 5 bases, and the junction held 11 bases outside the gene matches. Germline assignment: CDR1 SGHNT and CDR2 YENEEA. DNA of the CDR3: TGTGCCAGCAGCCCGAAGGTGAGCGGGAGCCACAATGAGCAGTTCTTC. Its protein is CASSPKVSGSHNEQFF.

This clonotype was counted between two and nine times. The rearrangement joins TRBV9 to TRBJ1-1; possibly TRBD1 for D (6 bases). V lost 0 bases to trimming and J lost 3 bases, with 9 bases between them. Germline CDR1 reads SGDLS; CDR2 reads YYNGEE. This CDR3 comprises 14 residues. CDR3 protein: CASSVGPGDTEAFF. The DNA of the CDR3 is TGTGCCAGCAGCGTAGGTCCAGGGGACACTGAAGCTTTCTTT.

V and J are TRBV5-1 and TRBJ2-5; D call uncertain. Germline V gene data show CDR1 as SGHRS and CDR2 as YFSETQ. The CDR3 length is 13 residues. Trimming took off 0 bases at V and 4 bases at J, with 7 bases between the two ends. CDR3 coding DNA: TGCGCCAGCAGCTTGGTATGGGGAGAGACCCAGTACTTC. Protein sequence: CASSLVWGETQYF.

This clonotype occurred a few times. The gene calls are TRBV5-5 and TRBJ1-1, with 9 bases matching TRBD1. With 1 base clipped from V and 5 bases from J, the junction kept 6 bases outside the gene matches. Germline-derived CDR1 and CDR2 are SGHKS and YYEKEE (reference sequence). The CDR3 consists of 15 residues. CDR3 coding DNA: TGTGCCAGCAGCTTGACAGGGGGCAGGAAAACTGAAGCTTTCTTT. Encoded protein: CASSLTGGRKTEAFF.

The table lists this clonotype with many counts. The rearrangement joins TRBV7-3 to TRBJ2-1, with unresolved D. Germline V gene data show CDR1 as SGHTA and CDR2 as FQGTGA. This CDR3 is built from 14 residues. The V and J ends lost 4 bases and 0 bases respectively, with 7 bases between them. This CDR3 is CASSSASSYNEQFF. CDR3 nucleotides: TGTGCCAGCAGCTCCGCTAGCTCCTACAATGAGCAGTTCTTC. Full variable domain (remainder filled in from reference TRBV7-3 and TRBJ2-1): GAGVSQTPSNKVTEKGKYVELRCDPISGHTALYWYRQSLGQGPEFLIYFQGTGAADDSGLPNDRFFAVRPEGSVSTLKIQRTERGDSAVYLCASSSASSYNEQFFGPGTRLTVL.

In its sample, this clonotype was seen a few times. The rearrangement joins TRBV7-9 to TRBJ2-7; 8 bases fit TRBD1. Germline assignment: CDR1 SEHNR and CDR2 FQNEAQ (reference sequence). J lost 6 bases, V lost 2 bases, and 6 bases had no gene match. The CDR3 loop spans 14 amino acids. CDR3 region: CASSLQAGGSEQYF. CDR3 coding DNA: TGTGCCAGCAGCTTACAGGCAGGGGGCTCCGAGCAGTACTTC.

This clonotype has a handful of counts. Here the CDR3 reads CASSLDRGGSYEQYF. The CDR3 DNA reads as TGTGCCAGCAGCTTAGACAGGGGAGGCTCCTACGAGCAGTACTTC. The chain is built from TRBV7-6 and TRBJ2-7, with D maybe TRBD1 (7 bases). Germline CDR1 reads SGHVS; CDR2 reads FNYEAQ. Trimming shortened V by 1 base and J by 0 bases, and 10 bases separated the two germline ends. The CDR3 is made up of 15 amino acids.

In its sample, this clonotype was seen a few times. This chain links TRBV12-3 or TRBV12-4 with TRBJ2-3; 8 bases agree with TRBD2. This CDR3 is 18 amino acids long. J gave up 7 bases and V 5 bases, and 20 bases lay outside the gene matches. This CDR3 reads CASSTRTSRASDVNTQYF. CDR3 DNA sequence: TGTGCCAGCAGTACCCGGACTAGCAGGGCCTCCGATGTGAATACGCAGTATTTT.

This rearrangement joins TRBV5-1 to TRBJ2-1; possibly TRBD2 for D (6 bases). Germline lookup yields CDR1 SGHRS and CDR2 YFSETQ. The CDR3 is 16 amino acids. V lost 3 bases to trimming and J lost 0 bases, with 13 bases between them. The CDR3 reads CASSSKRVSSYNEQFF. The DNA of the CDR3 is TGCGCCAGCAGCTCCAAGCGGGTAAGCTCCTACAATGAGCAGTTCTTC.

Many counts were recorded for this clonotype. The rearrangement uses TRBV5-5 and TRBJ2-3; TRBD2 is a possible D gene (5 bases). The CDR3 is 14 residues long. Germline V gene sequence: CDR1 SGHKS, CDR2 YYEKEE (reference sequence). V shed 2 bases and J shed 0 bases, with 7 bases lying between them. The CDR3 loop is CASSLTGSTDTQYF. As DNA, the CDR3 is TGTGCCAGCAGCTTAACGGGAAGCACAGATACGCAGTATTTT.

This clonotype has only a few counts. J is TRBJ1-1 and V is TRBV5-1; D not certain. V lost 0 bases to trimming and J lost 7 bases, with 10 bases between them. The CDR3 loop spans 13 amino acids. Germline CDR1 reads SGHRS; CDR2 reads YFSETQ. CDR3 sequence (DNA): TGCGCCAGCAGCTTGGAGTTGCGCCTTGAAGCTTTCTTT. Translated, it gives CASSLELRLEAFF.

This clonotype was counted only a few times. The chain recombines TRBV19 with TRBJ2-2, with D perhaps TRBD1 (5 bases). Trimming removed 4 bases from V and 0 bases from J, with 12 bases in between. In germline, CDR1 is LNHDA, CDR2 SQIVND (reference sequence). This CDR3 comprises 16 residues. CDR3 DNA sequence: TGTGCCAGTAGTACCTTAGGCAGGGCGAACACCGGGGAGCTGTTTTTT. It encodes CASSTLGRANTGELFF.

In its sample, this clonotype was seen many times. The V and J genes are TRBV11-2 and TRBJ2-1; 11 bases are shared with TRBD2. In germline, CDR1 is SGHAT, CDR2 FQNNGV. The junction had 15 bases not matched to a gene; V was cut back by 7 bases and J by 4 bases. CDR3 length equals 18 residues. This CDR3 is CASTITATSGDDYNEQFF. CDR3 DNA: TGTGCCAGCACCATTACGGCGACTAGCGGGGACGATTACAATGAGCAGTTCTTC.

The DNA for the CDR3 is TGTGCCAGCAGACCCAGATTGGGACCCCTCCACTTT. Amino acids: CASRPRLGPLHF. This sequence joins TRBV12-3 or TRBV12-4 and TRBJ1-6; unclear D gene. The CDR3 length is 12 residues. V shed 6 bases and J shed 12 bases, with 12 bases lying between them.

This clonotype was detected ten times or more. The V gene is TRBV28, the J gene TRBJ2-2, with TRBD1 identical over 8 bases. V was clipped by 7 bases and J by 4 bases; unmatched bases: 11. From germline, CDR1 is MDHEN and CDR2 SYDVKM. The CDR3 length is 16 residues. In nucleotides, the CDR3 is TGTGCCAGCATAAACCCCGGACAGGGACCCACCGGGGAGCTGTTTTTT. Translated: CASINPGQGPTGELFF.

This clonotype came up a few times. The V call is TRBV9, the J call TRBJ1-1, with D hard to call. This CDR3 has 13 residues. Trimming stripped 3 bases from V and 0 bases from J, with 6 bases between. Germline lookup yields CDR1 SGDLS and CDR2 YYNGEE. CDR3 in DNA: TGTGCCAGCAGCGCGAGACTGAACACTGAAGCTTTCTTT. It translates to CASSARLNTEAFF.

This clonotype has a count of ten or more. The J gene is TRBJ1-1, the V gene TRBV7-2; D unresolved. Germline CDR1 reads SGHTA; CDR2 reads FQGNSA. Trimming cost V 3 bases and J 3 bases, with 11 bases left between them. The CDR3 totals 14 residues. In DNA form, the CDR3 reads TGTGCCAGCAGCTTTTGGGCTCCGGACACTGAAGCTTTCTTT. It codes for CASSFWAPDTEAFF.

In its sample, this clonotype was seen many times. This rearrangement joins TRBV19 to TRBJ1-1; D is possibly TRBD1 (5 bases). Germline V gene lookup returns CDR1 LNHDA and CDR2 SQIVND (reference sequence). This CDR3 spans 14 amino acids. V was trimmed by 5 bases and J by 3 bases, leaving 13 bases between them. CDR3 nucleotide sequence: TGTGCCAGTAGTCCGAAGTTGGGACACACTGAAGCTTTCTTT. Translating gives CASSPKLGHTEAFF.